Here is one TCR beta chain with its context. The sample comes from a study of human T cells and chemical hapten exposure. The overall study: Donors were sensitized with 2% DPC on the upper inner arm.

The time point is: patch test 1, 2 weeks after DPC sensitization. Sample treatment: therapeutic diphenylcyclopropenone sensitization with weekly scalp DPC. From the RACE reads, TCRdb called clonotypes with MiXCR, one entry per CDR3 protein. The repertoire holds 75,000 to 100,000 distinct CDR3 sequences, with about an eighth as singletons. This clonotype was sampled from a woman aged 40 to 50 with alopecia areata. Some clones in this sample may be carry-over from other donors' samples. Specimen: whole blood, collected in connection with sensitization to the hapten diphenylcyclopropenone (DPC).

The DNA of the CDR3 is TGTGCCTGGAGCGGCAGATCCTACGAGCAGTACTTC. This sequence encodes CAWSGRSYEQYF. The chain joins TRBV30 to TRBJ2-7; D not resolved. The germline gives CDR1 GTSNPN, CDR2 SVGIG (reference sequence). This CDR3 has 12 amino acids. The V gene lost 3 bases and the J gene lost 1 base, with 7 bases spanning the gap.